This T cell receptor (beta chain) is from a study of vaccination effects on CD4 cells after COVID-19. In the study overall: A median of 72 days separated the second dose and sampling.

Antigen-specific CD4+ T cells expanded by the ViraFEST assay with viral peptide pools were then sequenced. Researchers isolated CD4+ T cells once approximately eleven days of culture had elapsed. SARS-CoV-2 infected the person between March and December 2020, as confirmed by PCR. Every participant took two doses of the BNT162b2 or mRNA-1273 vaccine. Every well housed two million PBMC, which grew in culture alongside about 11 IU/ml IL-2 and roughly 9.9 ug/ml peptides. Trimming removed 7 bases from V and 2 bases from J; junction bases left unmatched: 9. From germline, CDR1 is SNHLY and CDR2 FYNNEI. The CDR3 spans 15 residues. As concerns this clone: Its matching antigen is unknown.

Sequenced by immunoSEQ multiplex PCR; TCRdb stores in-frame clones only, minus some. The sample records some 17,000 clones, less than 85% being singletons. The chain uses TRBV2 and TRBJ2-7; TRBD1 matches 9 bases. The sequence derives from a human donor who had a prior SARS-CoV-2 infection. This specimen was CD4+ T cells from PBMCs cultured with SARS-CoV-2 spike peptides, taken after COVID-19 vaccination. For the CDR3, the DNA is TGTGCCAGCATTTTCTGGGGACAGGGCCCCTACGAGCAGTACTTC. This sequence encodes CASIFWGQGPYEQYF.